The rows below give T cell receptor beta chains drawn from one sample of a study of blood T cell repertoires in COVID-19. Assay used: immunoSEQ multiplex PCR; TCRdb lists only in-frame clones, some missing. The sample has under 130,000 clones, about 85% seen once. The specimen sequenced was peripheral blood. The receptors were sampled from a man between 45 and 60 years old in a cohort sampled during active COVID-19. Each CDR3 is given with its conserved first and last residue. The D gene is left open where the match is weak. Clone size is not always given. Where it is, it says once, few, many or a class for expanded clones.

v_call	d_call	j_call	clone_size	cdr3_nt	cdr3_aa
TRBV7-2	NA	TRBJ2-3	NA	TGTGCCAGCATCCTAGGGGTGGGTACGCAGTATTTT	CASILGVGTQYF
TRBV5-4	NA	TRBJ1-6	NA	TGTGCCAGCTCCACGGGGTTAGATTCACCCCTCCACTTT	CASSTGLDSPLHF
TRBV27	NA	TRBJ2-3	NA	TGTGCCAGCAGTCCGGACGGAGGTGGTACGCAGTATTTT	CASSPDGGGTQYF
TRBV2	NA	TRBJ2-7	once	TGTGCCAGCAGTGTAACCGACAGGTTCTCCTACGAGCAGTACTTC	CASSVTDRFSYEQYF
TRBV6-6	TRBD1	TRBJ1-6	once	TGTGCCAGCAGGCGGACAGGTGACTCACCCCTCCACTTT	CASRRTGDSPLHF
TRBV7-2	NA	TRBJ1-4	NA	TGTGCCAGCAGCTTAGGTGCCAGTACAAATGAAAAACTGTTTTTT	CASSLGASTNEKLFF
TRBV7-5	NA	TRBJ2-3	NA	TGTGTCAGAAGCTTAAAACCGGAAGGACTAGCGGACCTTAGCACAGATACGCAGTATTTT	CVRSLKPEGLADLSTDTQYF
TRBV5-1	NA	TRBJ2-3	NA	TGCGCCAGCAGACCAGCGGGCGGCACAGATACGCAGTATTTT	CASRPAGGTDTQYF
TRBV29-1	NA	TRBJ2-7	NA	TGCAGCGTTTCGGGACTGACCCTCTACGAGCAGTACTTC	CSVSGLTLYEQYF
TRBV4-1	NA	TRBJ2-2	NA	TGCGCCAGCAGCCAAGCGGGGGGCCACACCGGGGAGCTGTTTTTT	CASSQAGGHTGELFF
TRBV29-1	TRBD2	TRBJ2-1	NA	TGCAGCGTTGCTAGCGGGGGGTATGAGCAGTTCTTC	CSVASGGYEQFF
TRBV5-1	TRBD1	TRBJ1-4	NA	TGCGCCAGCAGCTTGAACAGGGGGAATGAAAAACTGTTTTTT	CASSLNRGNEKLFF
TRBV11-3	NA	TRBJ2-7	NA	TGTGCCAGCAGCTTTGAGGGAAACGAGCAGTACTTC	CASSFEGNEQYF
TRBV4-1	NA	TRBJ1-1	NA	TGCGCCAGCAGCCAGACGCCGGGACAGAACACTGAAGCTTTCTTT	CASSQTPGQNTEAFF